This is a list of T cell receptor beta chains from one sample in a study of OX40 agonist ivuxolimab in advanced cancers. Clones were read by immunoSEQ multiplex PCR, and TCRdb kept only the in-frame ones, dropping some. This sample has over 75,000 clones, with around 90% found just once. Sequenced here: CD4+ or CD8+ T cells sorted from blood, sampled in a trial of the OX40 agonist ivuxolimab. The receptors here all came from an adult with an advanced solid tumor such as melanoma, head and neck, liver or kidney cancer. Each CDR3 is given with its conserved first and last residue. The D gene is left open where the match is weak. Not all rows give a size; the values are once, few, many and, for expanded clones, a class.

d_call,v_call,j_call,clone_size,cdr3_aa,cdr3_nt
TRBD2,TRBV27,TRBJ2-5,-,CASSAGLAGETQYF,TGTGCCAGCAGTGCGGGACTAGCTGGAGAGACCCAGTACTTC
-,TRBV7-2,TRBJ1-1,-,CASSLTRQMNTEAFF,TGTGCCAGCAGCTTGACCAGACAGATGAACACTGAAGCTTTCTTT
-,TRBV6-1,TRBJ2-3,-,CASSEKGRASLKEYF,TGTGCCAGCAGTGAAAAGGGAAGGGCTTCATTGAAGGAGTATTTT
-,TRBV4-3,TRBJ1-2,-,CASSQGKGGGFYGYTF,TGCGCCAGCAGCCAAGGCAAAGGGGGGGGTTTTTATGGCTACACCTTC
-,TRBV19,TRBJ2-3,-,CASRNGGTDTQYF,TGTGCCAGCCGGAATGGGGGCACAGATACGCAGTATTTT
-,TRBV2,TRBJ1-2,-,CASRAAILEGYTF,TGTGCCAGCAGGGCGGCTATCCTTGAAGGGTACACCTTC
-,TRBV28,TRBJ2-7,-,CASSLRILSPSYEQYF,TGTGCCAGCAGTTTGCGGATACTCAGCCCCTCCTACGAGCAGTACTTC
TRBD2,TRBV19,TRBJ2-5,-,CASSIDPPKGSGRKETQYF,TGTGCCAGTAGTATAGACCCCCCTAAGGGTAGCGGGAGGAAAGAGACCCAGTACTTC
-,TRBV18,TRBJ2-3,-,CASSPSVPGTDTQYF,TGTGCCAGCTCACCATCCGTCCCTGGCACAGATACGCAGTATTTT
-,TRBV27,TRBJ2-6,-,CASSNTVTGVIRIWSVLTF,TGTGCCAGCAGCAATACCGTAACGGGGGTAATCAGGATATGGTCCGTCCTGACTTTC
TRBD2,TRBV5-1,TRBJ2-5,once,CASSLETSGSETQYF,TGCGCCAGCAGCTTGGAGACTAGCGGGAGTGAGACCCAGTACTTC
TRBD2,TRBV5-1,TRBJ2-5,-,CASSTGTSGRAGKETQYF,TGCGCCAGCAGCACAGGGACTAGCGGGAGGGCGGGAAAAGAGACCCAGTACTTC
-,TRBV7-3,TRBJ2-7,once,CASSLQGWDEQYF,TGTGCCAGCAGCTTACAGGGATGGGACGAGCAGTACTTC
TRBD1,TRBV6-1,TRBJ1-1,-,CASCPGTGGEAFF,TGTGCCAGCTGCCCCGGGACAGGGGGTGAAGCTTTCTTT
-,TRBV19,TRBJ2-2,-,CASRVRGTGELFF,TGTGCCAGTAGGGTTAGAGGGACCGGGGAGCTGTTTTTT
TRBD1,TRBV14,TRBJ1-1,-,CASSRTGTLTAFF,TGTGCCAGCAGCCGGACAGGGACCCTTACAGCTTTCTTT
TRBD1,TRBV19,TRBJ2-5,once,CASSTRQGLRETQYF,TGTGCCAGTAGTACCAGACAGGGGCTTAGGGAGACCCAGTACTTC
-,TRBV12-2,TRBJ2-3,-,CASRLLLFSAGGTDTQYF,TGTGCAAGTCGCTTACTTTTGTTCTCAGCGGGAGGGACAGATACGCAGTATTTT
-,TRBV4-2,TRBJ2-1,-,CASSQDRVSSYNEQFF,TGTGCCAGCAGCCAAGATAGGGTGAGCTCCTACAATGAGCAGTTCTTC
TRBD2,TRBV7-9,TRBJ2-7,-,CASSFSGKPYEQYF,TGTGCCAGCAGCTTTAGCGGGAAACCCTACGAGCAGTACTTC
-,TRBV29-1,TRBJ2-7,once,CSASWGSYEQYF,TGCAGCGCTAGCTGGGGCTCCTACGAGCAGTACTTC
-,TRBV19,TRBJ1-1,-,CASSPRPGRAPEAFF,TGTGCCAGTAGTCCCCGGCCGGGACGGGCGCCTGAAGCTTTCTTT
TRBD2,TRBV27,TRBJ2-1,-,CASRRPGLAGGPHNEQFF,TGTGCCAGCAGACGCCCGGGGCTAGCGGGAGGGCCCCACAATGAGCAGTTCTTC
TRBD1,TRBV25-1,TRBJ2-1,-,CASLGQVNNEQFF,TGTGCCAGCTTGGGACAGGTGAACAATGAGCAGTTCTTC
-,TRBV28,TRBJ1-1,-,CASSSGRAARNTEAFF,TGTGCCAGCAGTTCGGGCAGGGCCGCTCGGAACACTGAAGCTTTCTTT
-,TRBV19,TRBJ2-2,-,CASSIGGGTGELFF,TGTGCCAGTAGTATAGGTGGCGGCACCGGGGAGCTGTTTTTT
TRBD2,TRBV5-4,TRBJ2-5,-,CASRVAGEFGETQYF,TGTGCCAGCCGGGTAGCGGGAGAATTCGGGGAGACCCAGTACTTC
-,TRBV19,TRBJ1-2,-,CASSAGQSTFYGYTF,TGTGCCAGTAGTGCTGGACAGTCCACCTTCTATGGCTACACCTTC
-,TRBV5-5,TRBJ1-4,-,CASSLRPSTNEKLFF,TGTGCCAGCAGCTTACGACCGTCAACTAATGAAAAACTGTTTTTT
TRBD1,TRBV29-1,TRBJ1-2,-,CSGQDRGSGYTF,TGCAGCGGGCAGGACAGGGGGAGCGGCTACACCTTC
-,TRBV25-1,TRBJ1-1,-,CASRGNLNTEAFF,TGTGCCAGCAGAGGGAACCTGAACACTGAAGCTTTCTTT
-,TRBV18,TRBJ1-5,-,CASSPTGPSNQPQHF,TGTGCCAGCTCACCGACAGGTCCTAGCAATCAGCCCCAGCATTTT
-,TRBV2,TRBJ2-4,-,CASSGLNIQYF,TGTGCCAGCAGTGGCCTAAACATTCAGTACTTC
-,TRBV9,TRBJ1-1,-,CASSVSVSMNTEAFF,TGTGCCAGCAGCGTCTCCGTATCCATGAACACTGAAGCTTTCTTT
TRBD2,TRBV18,TRBJ2-7,once,CASSMGLAGSYEQYF,TGTGCCAGCTCAATGGGACTAGCGGGCTCCTACGAGCAGTACTTC
-,TRBV19,TRBJ2-1,-,CASSIAVGSYNEQFF,TGTGCCAGTAGTATAGCCGTCGGATCCTACAATGAGCAGTTCTTC
-,TRBV18,TRBJ1-3,once,CASSPGAGNTIYF,TGTGCCAGCTCACCGGGGGCTGGAAACACCATATATTTT
-,TRBV30,TRBJ2-3,-,CAWSDPDQSTDTQYF,TGTGCCTGGAGTGACCCGGACCAGAGCACAGATACGCAGTATTTT
-,TRBV30,TRBJ2-5,-,CAWDSGTVNQETQYF,TGTGCCTGGGACTCCGGGACTGTCAACCAAGAGACCCAGTACTTC
-,TRBV6-6,TRBJ1-5,few,CASSSQGFNQPQHF,TGTGCCAGCAGTTCACAGGGTTTCAATCAGCCCCAGCATTTT
-,TRBV6-4,TRBJ2-4,-,CASRKEHEAKNIQYF,TGTGCCAGCAGAAAAGAGCACGAGGCCAAAAACATTCAGTACTTC
TRBD2,TRBV6-4,TRBJ2-1,-,CASSPGLAGGGHNEQFF,TGTGCCAGCAGCCCGGGACTAGCGGGAGGTGGCCACAATGAGCAGTTCTTC
-,TRBV15,TRBJ1-4,-,CATSRGTTNEKLFF,TGTGCCACCAGCAGGGGTACAACTAATGAAAAACTGTTTTTT
-,TRBV6-6,TRBJ2-7,-,CASSSGTTYEQYF,TGTGCCAGCAGTTCTGGGACGACCTACGAGCAGTACTTC